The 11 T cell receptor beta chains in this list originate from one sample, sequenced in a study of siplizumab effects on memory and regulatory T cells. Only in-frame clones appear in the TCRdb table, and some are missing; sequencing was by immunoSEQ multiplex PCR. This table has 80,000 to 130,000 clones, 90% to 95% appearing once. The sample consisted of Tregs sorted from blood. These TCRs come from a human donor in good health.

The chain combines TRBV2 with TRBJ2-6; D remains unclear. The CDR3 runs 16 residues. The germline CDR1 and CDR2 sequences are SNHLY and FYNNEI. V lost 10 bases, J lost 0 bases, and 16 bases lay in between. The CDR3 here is CAIYAGTSSGANVLTF. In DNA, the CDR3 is TGTGCCATATACGCAGGCACGAGCTCTGGGGCCAACGTCCTGACTTTC. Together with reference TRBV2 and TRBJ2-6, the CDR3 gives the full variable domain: EPEVTQTPSHQVTQMGQEVILRCVPISNHLYFYWYRQILGQKVEFLVSFYNNEISEKSEIFDDQFSVERPDGSNFTLKIRSTKLEDSAMYFCAIYAGTSSGANVLTFGAGSRLTVL.

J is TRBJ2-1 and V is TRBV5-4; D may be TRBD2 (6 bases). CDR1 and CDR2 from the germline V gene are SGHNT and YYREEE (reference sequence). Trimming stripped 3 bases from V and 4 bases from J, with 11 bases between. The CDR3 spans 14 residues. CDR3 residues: CASSYRGGYNEQFF. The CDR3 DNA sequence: TGTGCCAGCAGCTATCGGGGAGGTTACAATGAGCAGTTCTTC. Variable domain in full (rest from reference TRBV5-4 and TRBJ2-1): ETGVTQSPTHLIKTRGQQVTLRCSSQSGHNTVSWYQQALGQGPQFIFQYYREEENGRGNFPPRFSGLQFPNYSSELNVNALELDDSALYLCASSYRGGYNEQFFGPGTRLTVL.

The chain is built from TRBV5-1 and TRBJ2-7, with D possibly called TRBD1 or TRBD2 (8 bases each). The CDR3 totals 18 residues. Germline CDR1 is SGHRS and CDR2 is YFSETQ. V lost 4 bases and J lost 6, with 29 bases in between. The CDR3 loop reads CASSLGQGAAGVPFEQYF. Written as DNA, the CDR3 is TGCGCCAGCAGCCTAGGACAGGGTGCAGCGGGAGTCCCTTTCGAGCAGTACTTC.

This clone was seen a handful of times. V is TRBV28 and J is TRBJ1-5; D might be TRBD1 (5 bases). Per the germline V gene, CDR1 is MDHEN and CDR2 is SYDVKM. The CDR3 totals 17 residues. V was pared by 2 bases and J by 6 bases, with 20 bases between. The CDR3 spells CASSLALSGKVGQPQHF. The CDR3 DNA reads TGTGCCAGCAGTTTAGCGTTGTCAGGGAAGGTTGGTCAGCCCCAGCATTTT.

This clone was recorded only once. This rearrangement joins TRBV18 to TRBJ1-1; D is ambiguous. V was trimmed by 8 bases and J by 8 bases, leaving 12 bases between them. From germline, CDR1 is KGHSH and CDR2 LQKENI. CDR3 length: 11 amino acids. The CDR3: CASAAGWEAFF. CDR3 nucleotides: TGTGCCAGCGCTGCGGGGTGGGAAGCTTTCTTT.

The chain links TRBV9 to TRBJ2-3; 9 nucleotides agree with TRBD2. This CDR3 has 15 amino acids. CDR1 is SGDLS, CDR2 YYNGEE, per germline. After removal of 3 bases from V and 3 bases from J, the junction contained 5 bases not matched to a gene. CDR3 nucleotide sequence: TGTGCCAGCAGCGGCGCGGGAGGGCTGACAGATACGCAGTATTTT. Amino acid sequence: CASSGAGGLTDTQYF.

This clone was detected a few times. CDR3 sequence (DNA): TGCGCCAGCAGTGAGTTCCCTAGCGGCGAGCAGTACTTC. It codes for CASSEFPSGEQYF. This chain connects TRBV10-1 to TRBJ2-7; 7 bases are shared with TRBD2. This CDR3 has 13 residues. V shed 1 base, J shed 6 bases, and the junction held 3 bases outside the gene matches. Looked up from germline, CDR1 is WNHNN and CDR2 is SYGVQD (reference sequence).

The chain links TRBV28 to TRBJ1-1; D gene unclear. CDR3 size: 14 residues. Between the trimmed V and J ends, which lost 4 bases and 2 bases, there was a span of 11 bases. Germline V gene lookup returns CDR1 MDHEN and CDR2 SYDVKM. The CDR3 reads CASSYYGSNTEAFF. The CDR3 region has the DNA TGTGCCAGCAGTTATTACGGGTCCAACACTGAAGCTTTCTTT.

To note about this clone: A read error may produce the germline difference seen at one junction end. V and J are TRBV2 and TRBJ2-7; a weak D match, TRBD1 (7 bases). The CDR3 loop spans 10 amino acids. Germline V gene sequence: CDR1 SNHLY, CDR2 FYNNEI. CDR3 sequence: CASRDRDSHF. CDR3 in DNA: TGTGCCAGCAGAGACAGGGACTCCCACTTC.

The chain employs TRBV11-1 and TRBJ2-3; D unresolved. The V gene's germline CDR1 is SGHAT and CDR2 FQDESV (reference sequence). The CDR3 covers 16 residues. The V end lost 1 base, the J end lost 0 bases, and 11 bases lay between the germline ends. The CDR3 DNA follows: TGTGCCAGCAGCTTAGTTCCTTCGTCTAGCACAGATACGCAGTATTTT. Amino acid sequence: CASSLVPSSSTDTQYF.

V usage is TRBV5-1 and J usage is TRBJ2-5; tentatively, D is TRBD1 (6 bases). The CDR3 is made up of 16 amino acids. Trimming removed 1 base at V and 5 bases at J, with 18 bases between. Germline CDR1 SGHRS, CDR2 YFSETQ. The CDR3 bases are TGCGCCAGCAGCTTGACAGGGTTGGCGGATTCGGAGACCCAGTACTTC. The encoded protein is CASSLTGLADSETQYF.